Shown below are 19 T cell receptor beta chains from a single sample sequenced in a study of blood T cell repertoires in COVID-19. Generated by immunoSEQ multiplex PCR, the TCRdb table keeps only in-frame clones and is missing some. The sample records around 39,000 clones, more than 80% being singletons. Sequenced: peripheral blood. Receptors were obtained from a man aged 55 to 70 with active COVID-19.

This clone appeared a few times. This chain uses TRBV5-4 with TRBJ2-2; 11 bases are shared with TRBD2. This CDR3 contains 18 residues. Germline-derived CDR1 and CDR2 are SGHNT and YYREEE (reference sequence). The trim removed 4 bases at V and 7 bases at J, leaving 15 bases unmatched. CDR3 amino acids: CASSRGTTTSGSSGELFF. The CDR3 DNA reads TGTGCCAGCAGCCGGGGTACGACCACTAGCGGGAGCAGCGGGGAGCTGTTTTTT.

The V gene is TRBV18, the J gene TRBJ1-2; perhaps TRBD1 as D (6 bases). Germline V gene sequence: CDR1 KGHSH, CDR2 LQKENI. There are 14 residues in the CDR3. V was cut by 6 bases and J by 2 bases, with 13 bases left in between. The CDR3 DNA sequence: TGTGCCAGCTCCCCTGAGGGGGACAACTATGGCTACACCTTC. Protein: CASSPEGDNYGYTF.

V and J are TRBV25-1 and TRBJ2-5; tentatively, D is TRBD1 (6 bases). From germline, CDR1 is MGHDK and CDR2 SYGVNS. CDR3 length: 15 amino acids. The V end was cut by 6 bases, the J end by 0 bases, with 14 bases between. CDR3: CASSRAGANQETQYF. The CDR3 DNA reads TGTGCCAGCAGCCGAGCAGGGGCCAACCAAGAGACCCAGTACTTC.

As to this clone: Relative to the germline gene, one junction end is altered; a read error may explain this. The gene calls are TRBV19 and TRBJ2-5, with TRBD2 as a possible D gene (6 bases). Germline assignment: CDR1 LNHDA and CDR2 SQIVND (reference sequence). CDR3 size: 15 residues. This chain's CDR3 is CASSIGPGVREAQYF. CDR3 bases: TGTGCCAGTAGTATCGGTCCGGGGGTAAGAGAGGCCCAGTACTTC. The whole variable domain, filled in from reference TRBV19 and TRBJ2-5, reads DGGITQSPKYLFRKEGQNVTLSCEQNLNHDAMYWYRQDPGQGLRLIYYSQIVNDFQKGDIAEGYSVSREKKESFPLTVTSAQKNPTAFYLCASSIGPGVREAQYFGPGTRLLVL.

The rearrangement uses TRBV7-8 and TRBJ2-2; 11 bases fit TRBD2. Germline-derived CDR1 and CDR2 are SGHVS and FQNEAQ. V gave up 5 bases and J gave up 6 bases; unmatched junction bases: 8. The length of the CDR3 is 16 residues. The CDR3, as DNA: TGTGCCAGCAGCCCACATAGCGGGAGGGCACCCGGGGAGCTGTTTTTT. Its translation: CASSPHSGRAPGELFF.

The J gene is TRBJ2-1, the V gene TRBV9; TRBD2 might be the D (6 bases). Germline-derived CDR1 and CDR2 are SGDLS and YYNGEE. The CDR3 has 15 amino acids. V lost 4 bases to trimming and J lost 0 bases, with 11 bases between them. In nucleotides, the CDR3 is TGTGCCAGCAGCCCAGGGACTGCCTCCTACAATGAGCAGTTCTTC. Its translation is CASSPGTASYNEQFF.

CDR3 bases: TGTGCCAGCAGTTCCGGGACAGCCCTTGAAAAACTGTTTTTT. Translating it yields CASSSGTALEKLFF. V usage is TRBV6-6 and J usage is TRBJ1-4; 7 bases map to TRBD1. Germline V lookup: CDR1 MNHNY, CDR2 SVGAGI (reference sequence). J was trimmed by 7 bases and V by 4 bases; bases with no gene match: 6. The CDR3 runs to 14 residues.

By its share, this clone is medium-sized. V usage is TRBV7-8 and J usage is TRBJ2-7, with D uncertain. The CDR3 is 12 residues long. Germline V gene sequence: CDR1 SGHVS, CDR2 FQNEAQ. The ends were cut back, 0 bases at V and 5 bases at J, with 5 bases in the middle. This CDR3 is CASSLASDEQYF. DNA for the CDR3: TGTGCCAGCAGCTTAGCATCGGACGAGCAGTACTTC.

The genes are TRBV18 and TRBJ2-1; tentative D call: TRBD2 (5 bases). V lost 4 bases and J lost 2, with 12 bases in between. The CDR3 spans 15 residues. CDR1 is KGHSH and CDR2 is LQKENI in the germline V gene. The DNA for the CDR3 is TGTGCCAGCTCACTTGGAGGCGGGCCCTACAATGAGCAGTTCTTC. It codes for CASSLGGGPYNEQFF.

The chain combines TRBV3-1 (or the pseudogene TRBV3-2) with TRBJ2-5; 12 bases line up with TRBD2. Losses at the gene ends were 1 base for V and 4 bases for J; bases not matched to a gene: 4. The CDR3 has 16 residues. CDR1 and CDR2 from the germline V gene are LGHDT and YNNKEL (reference sequence). The CDR3 spells CASSQGPGLAGETQYF. CDR3 nucleotides: TGTGCCAGCAGCCAAGGACCGGGACTAGCGGGAGAGACCCAGTACTTC.

This clone has more than one count but fewer than ten. The V gene is TRBV5-4, the J gene TRBJ1-3; possibly TRBD1 for D (6 bases). The CDR3 length is 17 residues. V lost 0 bases and J 0 bases, leaving 13 bases between the germline ends. CDR1 is SGHNT, CDR2 YYREEE, per germline (reference sequence). For the CDR3, the DNA is TGTGCCAGCAGCTTGGGAGGACAGAGTTACTCTGGAAACACCATATATTTT. Protein sequence: CASSLGGQSYSGNTIYF.

The chain uses TRBV7-2 and TRBJ2-3, with TRBD2 matching over 7 bases. CDR1 SGHTA and CDR2 FQGNSA come from the germline V gene. This CDR3 is built from 16 residues. V lost 1 base, J lost 4 bases, and 8 bases stayed unmatched. The CDR3 DNA is TGTGCCAGCAGCTTAGGACTAGCCCTAGTCTCAGATACGCAGTATTTT. It specifies CASSLGLALVSDTQYF.

This clone showed up just once. The chain carries TRBV19 and TRBJ2-5; D may be TRBD1 (7 bases). This CDR3 contains 16 residues. Germline CDR1 reads LNHDA; CDR2 reads SQIVND (reference sequence). Trimming stripped 1 base from V and 5 bases from J, with 17 bases between. Written as DNA, the CDR3 is TGTGCCAGTAGTATAGGGTGGGGCAGGGGGGAGGAGACCCAGTACTTC. Translation: CASSIGWGRGEETQYF.

V usage is TRBV15 and J usage is TRBJ1-5, with 10 bases that match TRBD1. J gave up 8 bases and V 0 bases, and 7 bases lay outside the gene matches. Germline assignment: CDR1 LNHNV and CDR2 YYDKDF (reference sequence). The CDR3 sequence is 16 residues long. Written as DNA, the CDR3 is TGTGCCACCAGCAGAGATCTAGGACAGGGGGTCAAGCCCCAGCATTTT. Its protein product is CATSRDLGQGVKPQHF.

The J gene is TRBJ1-2, the V gene TRBV19; D may be TRBD1 (6 bases). The V end lost 7 bases, the J end lost 3 bases, and 15 bases lay between the germline ends. The CDR3 extends over 14 amino acids. Germline assignment: CDR1 LNHDA and CDR2 SQIVND (reference sequence). CDR3 residues: CASIPRQDYYGYTF. DNA for the CDR3: TGTGCCAGTATCCCGAGACAGGACTACTATGGCTACACCTTC. Full variable domain (missing parts from reference TRBV19 and TRBJ1-2): DGGITQSPKYLFRKEGQNVTLSCEQNLNHDAMYWYRQDPGQGLRLIYYSQIVNDFQKGDIAEGYSVSREKKESFPLTVTSAQKNPTAFYLCASIPRQDYYGYTFGSGTRLTVV.

V gene TRBV7-2 combines with J gene TRBJ2-7; D is ambiguous. V dropped 1 base and J dropped 2 bases, with 9 bases sitting between them. Germline V CDR1 and CDR2: SGHTA, FQGNSA. The CDR3 loop spans 14 amino acids. The CDR3 region has the DNA TGTGCCAGCAGCTTAGTAACTCTGGCCTACGAGCAGTACTTC. Amino acid sequence: CASSLVTLAYEQYF.

The chain uses TRBV9 and TRBJ2-3; tentative D call: TRBD2 (6 bases). V dropped 0 bases and J dropped 1 base, with 15 bases sitting between them. The CDR3 has 17 amino acids. Germline V lookup: CDR1 SGDLS, CDR2 YYNGEE. CDR3 protein: CASSVGVLAWGTDTQYF. The CDR3 DNA follows: TGTGCCAGCAGCGTAGGTGTCCTAGCGTGGGGCACAGATACGCAGTATTTT.

The J gene is TRBJ1-3, the V gene TRBV3-1 (or the pseudogene TRBV3-2); D is ambiguous. V was pared by 3 bases and J by 8 bases, with 8 bases between. The CDR3 is 12 residues long. Germline V gene sequence: CDR1 LGHDT, CDR2 YNNKEL (reference sequence). The DNA for the CDR3 is TGTGCCAGCAGCCACGCTGAGGACACCATATATTTT. Protein: CASSHAEDTIYF.

This chain uses TRBV19 with TRBJ1-1; D is undetermined. The germline V gene encodes CDR1 LNHDA and CDR2 SQIVND (reference sequence). The CDR3 runs 14 residues. V was cut by 6 bases and J by 1 base, with 12 bases left in between. In nucleotides, the CDR3 is TGTGCCAGTAGCCCCCGGGAAAAGAACACTGAAGCTTTCTTT. This gives the protein CASSPREKNTEAFF.